This T cell receptor (beta chain) was retrieved from a study of T cell responses to AZD1222 COVID-19 vaccine (dated by TCRdb to the early 2020s). A note on the overall study: AZD1222 recipients with second doses at about 4 weeks or about 12 weeks were pooled, because spike-specific TCR depth and breadth did not differ between schedules. A total of 230 or so trial participants underwent TCR sequencing, of whom some 210 received two doses of AZD1222 and about 26 received two doses of the MenACWY control vaccine. Enrollment into the trials was organized by age into subgroups of 18-55, 56-69 and 70-plus years, and those subgroups contained approximately 150, 30 and 60 TCR-sequenced participants, respectively. Study-wide findings and limitations: Because no day 14 peak-response samples were available, repertoires were characterized only after the peak T cell response. Participants were mostly white British and included more females than males, and it was suggested by the authors that clonal diversity may have been underestimated. Epitopes outside the regions mutated in the B.1.351 and B.1.1.7 variants were reportedly recognized by nearly half of the unique spike-specific TCRs. Conclusions about previously exposed vaccinees are limited, since just 5 to 7 AZD1222 recipients were seropositive for SARS-CoV-2 at baseline. In the small 56-69-year group, the increase in depth fell short of significance, most likely because of low power. Spike-specific TCR breadth and depth rose significantly after two AZD1222 doses compared with day 0 and with MenACWY recipients. The vaccine-associated CD4 TCRs covered the entire spike protein, and the dominant responses fell in regions 160-218 and 743-854.

Per the germline V gene, KGHSH is the CDR1 and LQKENI is the CDR2. Counted from cysteine to phenylalanine, this CDR3 has 17 amino acids. Of all the DNA, just the CDR3 is kept, 51 bases in frame from base 1. Clipping removes 0 bases from V and 4 bases from J, with 8 as the unmatched junction base count. The CDR3 regions of human TCRbeta chains were subjected to immunosequencing. On the authors' methods: Repertoire TCRs were checked for matches against a reference library of SARS-CoV-2-specific TCRs that had been generated using the MIRA antigen-specificity platform. Breadth meant the fraction of unique TCRs that were SARS-CoV-2-associated, whereas depth meant the fraction of total T cells that were SARS-CoV-2-associated. Using the MIRA data, each spike-specific TCR was assigned both to the spike region to which the TCR was reactive and to a CD4 or CD8 class. Log10-transformed breadth and depth values were compared by one-way ANOVA with Sidak's multiple comparisons tests. TCRdb's version of the immuneACCESS table is confined to in-frame rearrangements and falls short of the full clone set. An unresolved V gene accounts for under half of the shortfall where checked; the remainder is of unknown origin. V and J calls and clone size are as listed in that table; D and trimming were resolved from the DNA. Across this sample there are about 100,000 clones, with nearly 90% seen only once. The ten largest clones represent around 2.7% of the sample.

The table lists this clone with a count of one. The target of this receptor is not known. Base qualities are missing; no much larger clone stands one base away. The time point label on this specimen signifies: baseline before first vaccination. The vaccinee samples were drawn from two UK trials, COV001 and COV002, one of which was a single-blind randomized controlled phase 2/3 trial testing AZD1222 (ChAdOx1 nCoV-19) in healthy adults. For TCRbeta chain sequencing, PBMC samples from trial participants were taken at day 0 and at day 28 after the second dose. The sample here was peripheral blood, taken on day 0 of AZD1222 vaccination. This chain joins TRBV18 to TRBJ1-2; 10 bases in the junction line up with TRBD1. This receptor was identified in an adult in good health. The CDR3 loop reads CASSPPNRGQGFYGYTF. Here is the DNA: TGTGCCAGCTCACCACCCAATAGGGGACAGGGGTTCTATGGCTACACCTTC. This CDR3, with the reference TRBV18 and TRBJ1-2 proteins standing in past its ends, gives the full variable domain NAGVMQNPRHLVRRRGQEARLRCSPMKGHSHVYWYRQLPEEGLKFMVYLQKENIIDESGMPKERFSAEFPKEGPSILRIQQVVRGDSAAYFCASSPPNRGQGFYGYTFGSGTRLTVV.